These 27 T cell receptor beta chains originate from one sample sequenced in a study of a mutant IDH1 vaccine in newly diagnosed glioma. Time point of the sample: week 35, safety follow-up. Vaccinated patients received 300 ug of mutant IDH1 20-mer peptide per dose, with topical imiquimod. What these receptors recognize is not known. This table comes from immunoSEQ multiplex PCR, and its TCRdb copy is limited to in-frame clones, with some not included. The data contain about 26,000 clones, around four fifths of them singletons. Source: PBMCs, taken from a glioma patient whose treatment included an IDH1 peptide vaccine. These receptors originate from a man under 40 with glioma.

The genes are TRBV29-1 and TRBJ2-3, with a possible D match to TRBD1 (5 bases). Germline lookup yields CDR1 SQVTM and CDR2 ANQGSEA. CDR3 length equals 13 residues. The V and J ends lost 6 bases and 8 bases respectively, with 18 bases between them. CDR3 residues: CSVAQGLQGTQYF. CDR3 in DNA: TGCAGCGTCGCTCAAGGGCTTCAGGGTACGCAGTATTTT.

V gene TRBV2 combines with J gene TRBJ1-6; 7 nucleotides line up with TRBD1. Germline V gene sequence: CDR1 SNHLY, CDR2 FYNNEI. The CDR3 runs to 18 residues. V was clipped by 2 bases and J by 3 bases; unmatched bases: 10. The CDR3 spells CASSEIKTGTSYNSPLHF. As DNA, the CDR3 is TGTGCCAGCAGTGAAATAAAGACAGGGACAAGCTATAATTCACCCCTCCACTTT.

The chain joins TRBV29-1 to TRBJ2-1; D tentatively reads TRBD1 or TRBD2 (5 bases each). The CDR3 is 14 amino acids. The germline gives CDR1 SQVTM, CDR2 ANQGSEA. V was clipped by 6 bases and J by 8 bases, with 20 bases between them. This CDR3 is CSVSGPTLNYEQFF. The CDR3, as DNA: TGCAGCGTATCGGGACCCACACTCAACTATGAGCAGTTCTTC.

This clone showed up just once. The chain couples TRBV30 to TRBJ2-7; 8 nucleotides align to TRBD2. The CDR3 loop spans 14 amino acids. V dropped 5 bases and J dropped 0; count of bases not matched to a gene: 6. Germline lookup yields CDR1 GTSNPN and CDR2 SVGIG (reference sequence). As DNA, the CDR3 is TGTGCCTGGCAGACTAGCGTAACCTCCTACGAGCAGTACTTC. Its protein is CAWQTSVTSYEQYF. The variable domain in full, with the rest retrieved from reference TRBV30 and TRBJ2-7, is SQTIHQWPATLVQPVGSPLSLECTVEGTSNPNLYWYRQAAGRGLQLLFYSVGIGQISSEVPQNLSASRPQDRQFILSSKKLLLSDSGFYLCAWQTSVTSYEQYFGPGTRLTVT.

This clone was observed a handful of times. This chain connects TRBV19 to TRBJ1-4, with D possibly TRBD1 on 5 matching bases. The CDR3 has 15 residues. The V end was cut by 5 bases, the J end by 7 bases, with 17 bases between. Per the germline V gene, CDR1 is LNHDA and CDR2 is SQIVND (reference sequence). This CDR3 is CASSLTGRVTEKLFF. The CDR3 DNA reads TGTGCCAGTAGTCTTACCGGCAGGGTAACTGAAAAACTGTTTTTT.

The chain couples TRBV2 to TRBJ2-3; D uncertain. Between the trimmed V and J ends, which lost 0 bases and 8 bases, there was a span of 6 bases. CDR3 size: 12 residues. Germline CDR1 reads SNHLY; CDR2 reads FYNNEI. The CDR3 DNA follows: TGTGCCAGCAGTGAAGCGGCAGGTACGCAGTATTTT. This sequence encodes CASSEAAGTQYF.

In DNA form, the CDR3 reads TGTGCCAGCTCACCAGGAGGGCCCACTGGAAACACCATATATTTT. Residues: CASSPGGPTGNTIYF. This chain links TRBV18 with TRBJ1-3; no firm D call. This CDR3 region has 15 residues. CDR1 and CDR2 (germline): KGHSH, LQKENI. Trimming took 2 bases from V and 2 from J, leaving 10 bases between them.

The CDR3 nucleotides are TGTGCCCGTGGGGCGGCAGTCAGCTATGGCTACACCTTC. It is translated as CARGAAVSYGYTF. V is TRBV30 and J is TRBJ1-2; possibly TRBD1 for D (5 bases). This CDR3 contains 13 residues. CDR1 and CDR2 from the germline V gene are GTSNPN and SVGIG (reference sequence). V dropped 8 bases and J dropped 4 bases, with 17 bases sitting between them.

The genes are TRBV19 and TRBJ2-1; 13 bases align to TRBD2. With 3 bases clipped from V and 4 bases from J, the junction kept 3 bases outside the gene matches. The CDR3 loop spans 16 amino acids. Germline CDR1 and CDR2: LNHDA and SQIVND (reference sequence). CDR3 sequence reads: CASSIRTSGSYNEQFF. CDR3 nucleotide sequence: TGTGCCAGTAGTATTAGGACTAGCGGGAGTTACAATGAGCAGTTCTTC.

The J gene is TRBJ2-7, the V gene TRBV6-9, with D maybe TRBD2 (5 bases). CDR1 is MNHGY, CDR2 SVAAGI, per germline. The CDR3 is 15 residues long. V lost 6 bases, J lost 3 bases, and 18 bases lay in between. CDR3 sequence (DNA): TGTGCCAGCAGCCCCGAAGGACTTGGCCGCTACGAGCAGTACTTC. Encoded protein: CASSPEGLGRYEQYF.

The CDR3 nucleotides read TGTGCCTGGAGTTGGGACAGACTTATCTCCTACGAGCAGTACTTC. This translates into CAWSWDRLISYEQYF. The rearrangement joins TRBV30 to TRBJ2-7, with 7 bases identical to TRBD1. Trimming at V came to 2 bases and at J to 0 bases, leaving 7 bases not matched to a gene. The CDR3 has 15 amino acids. Germline assignment: CDR1 GTSNPN and CDR2 SVGIG (reference sequence).

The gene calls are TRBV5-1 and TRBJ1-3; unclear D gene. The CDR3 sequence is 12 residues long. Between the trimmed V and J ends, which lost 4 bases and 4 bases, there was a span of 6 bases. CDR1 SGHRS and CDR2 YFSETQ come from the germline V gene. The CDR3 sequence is CASSGVGNTIYF. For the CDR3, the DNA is TGCGCCAGCAGCGGAGTCGGAAACACCATATATTTT.

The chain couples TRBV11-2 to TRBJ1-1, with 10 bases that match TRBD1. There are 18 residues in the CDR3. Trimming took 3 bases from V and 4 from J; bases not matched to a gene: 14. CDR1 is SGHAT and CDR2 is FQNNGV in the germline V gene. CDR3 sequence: CASSLLSGTGERGTEAFF. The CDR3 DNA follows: TGTGCCAGCAGCTTGTTATCCGGGACAGGGGAGCGGGGCACTGAAGCTTTCTTT.

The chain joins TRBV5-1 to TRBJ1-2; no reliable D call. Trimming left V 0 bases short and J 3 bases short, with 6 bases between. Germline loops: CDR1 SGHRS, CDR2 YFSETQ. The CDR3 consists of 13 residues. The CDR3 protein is CASSLATDYGYTF. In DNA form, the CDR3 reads TGCGCCAGCAGCTTGGCGACGGACTATGGCTACACCTTC.

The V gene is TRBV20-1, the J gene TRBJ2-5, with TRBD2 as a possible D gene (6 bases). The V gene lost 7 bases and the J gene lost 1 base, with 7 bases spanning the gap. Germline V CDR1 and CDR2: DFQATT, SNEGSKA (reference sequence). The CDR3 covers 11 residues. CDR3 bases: TGCAGTGGCGGGGTCCAAGAGACCCAGTACTTC. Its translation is CSGGVQETQYF.

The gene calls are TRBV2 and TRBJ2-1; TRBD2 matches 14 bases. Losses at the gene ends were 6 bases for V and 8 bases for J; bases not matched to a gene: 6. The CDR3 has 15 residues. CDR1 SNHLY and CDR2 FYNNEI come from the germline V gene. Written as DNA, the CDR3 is TGTGCCAGCAGGAGGACTAGCGGGAGGCTCGATGAGCAGTTCTTC. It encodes CASRRTSGRLDEQFF.

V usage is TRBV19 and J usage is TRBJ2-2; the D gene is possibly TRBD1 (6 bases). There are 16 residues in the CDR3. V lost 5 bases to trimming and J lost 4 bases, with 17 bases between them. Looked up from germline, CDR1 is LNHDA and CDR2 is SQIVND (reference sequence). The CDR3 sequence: CASSPKGERGTGELFF. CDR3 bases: TGTGCCAGTAGTCCGAAGGGGGAACGGGGCACCGGGGAGCTGTTTTTT.

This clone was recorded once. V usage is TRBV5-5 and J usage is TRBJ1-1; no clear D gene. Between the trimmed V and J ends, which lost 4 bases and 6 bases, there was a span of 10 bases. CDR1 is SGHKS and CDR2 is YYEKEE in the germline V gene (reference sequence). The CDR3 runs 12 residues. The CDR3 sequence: CASSPTVSEAFF. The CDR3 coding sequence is TGTGCCAGCAGCCCAACGGTTTCTGAAGCTTTCTTT.

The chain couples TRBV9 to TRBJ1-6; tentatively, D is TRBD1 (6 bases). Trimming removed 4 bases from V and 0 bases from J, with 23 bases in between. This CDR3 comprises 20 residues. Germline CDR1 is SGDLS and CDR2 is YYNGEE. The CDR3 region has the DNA TGTGCCAGCAGCCCCCGCGGGACAATGGGCCCTAGCTCCTATAATTCACCCCTCCACTTT. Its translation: CASSPRGTMGPSSYNSPLHF.

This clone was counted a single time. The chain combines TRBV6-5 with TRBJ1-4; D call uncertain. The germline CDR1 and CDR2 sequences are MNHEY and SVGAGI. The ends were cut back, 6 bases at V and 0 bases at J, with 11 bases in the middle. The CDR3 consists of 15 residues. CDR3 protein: CASSPYLATNEKLFF. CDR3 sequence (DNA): TGTGCCAGCAGCCCCTACCTTGCAACTAATGAAAAACTGTTTTTT.

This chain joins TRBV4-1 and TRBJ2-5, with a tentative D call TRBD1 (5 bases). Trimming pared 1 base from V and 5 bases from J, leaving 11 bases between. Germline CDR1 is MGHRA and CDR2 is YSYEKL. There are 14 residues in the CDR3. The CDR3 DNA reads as TGCGCCAGCAGCCAAGCGAAGGGGCTGGAGACCCAGTACTTC. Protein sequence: CASSQAKGLETQYF.

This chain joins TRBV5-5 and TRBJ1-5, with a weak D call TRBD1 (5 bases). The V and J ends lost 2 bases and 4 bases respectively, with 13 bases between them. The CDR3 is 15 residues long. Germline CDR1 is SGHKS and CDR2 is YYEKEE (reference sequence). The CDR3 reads CASSFYRGSNQPQHF. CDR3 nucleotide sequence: TGTGCCAGCAGCTTTTACCGGGGGTCGAATCAGCCCCAGCATTTT.

CDR3 protein: CASSLGDSSSYNEQFF. The CDR3 DNA reads as TGCGCCAGCAGCTTGGGTGATTCCAGCTCCTACAATGAGCAGTTCTTC. The rearrangement joins TRBV5-1 to TRBJ2-1; D remains unclear. The CDR3 length is 16 residues. The V gene lost 0 bases and the J gene lost 0 bases, with 10 bases spanning the gap. The germline V gene has CDR1 SGHRS and CDR2 YFSETQ.

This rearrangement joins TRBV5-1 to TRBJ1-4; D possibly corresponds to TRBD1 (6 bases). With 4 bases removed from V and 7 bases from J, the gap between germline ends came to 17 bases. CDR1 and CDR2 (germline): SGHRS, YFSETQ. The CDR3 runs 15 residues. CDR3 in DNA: TGCGCCAGCAGCCGTGCGGGGGCCGGGGGTGAAAAACTGTTTTTT. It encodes CASSRAGAGGEKLFF.

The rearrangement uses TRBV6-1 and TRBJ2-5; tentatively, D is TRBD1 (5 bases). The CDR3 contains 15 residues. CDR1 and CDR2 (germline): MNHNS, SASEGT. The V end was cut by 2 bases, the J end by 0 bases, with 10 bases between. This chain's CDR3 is CASSEMGQYQETQYF. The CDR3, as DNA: TGTGCCAGCAGTGAAATGGGGCAGTACCAAGAGACCCAGTACTTC.

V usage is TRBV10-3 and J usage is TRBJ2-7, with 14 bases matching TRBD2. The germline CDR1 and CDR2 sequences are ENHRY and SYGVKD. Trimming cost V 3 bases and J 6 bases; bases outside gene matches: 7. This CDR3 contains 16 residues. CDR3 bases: TGTGCCATCAGTGAAAGGGGACTAGCGGGAGAGGGCGAGCAGTACTTC. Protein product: CAISERGLAGEGEQYF.

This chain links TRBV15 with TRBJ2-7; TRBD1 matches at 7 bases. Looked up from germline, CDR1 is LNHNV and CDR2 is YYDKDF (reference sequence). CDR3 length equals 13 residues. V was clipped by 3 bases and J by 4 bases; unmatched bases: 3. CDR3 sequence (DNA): TGTGCCACCAGCAGCTTACAGGGGTACGAGCAGTACTTC. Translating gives CATSSLQGYEQYF. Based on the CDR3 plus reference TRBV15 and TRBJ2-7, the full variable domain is DAMVIQNPRYQVTQFGKPVTLSCSQTLNHNVMYWYQQKSSQAPKLLFHYYDKDFNNEADTPDNFQSRRPNTSFCFLDIRSPGLGDTAMYLCATSSLQGYEQYFGPGTRLTVT.